Shown below are 12 T cell receptor beta chains from a single sample sequenced in a study of a mutant IDH1 vaccine in newly diagnosed glioma. These receptors' antigens are unknown. Using immunoSEQ multiplex PCR, the repertoire was profiled, and TCRdb retains in-frame clones only, with some absent. The repertoire holds over 55,000 clones, with more than 80% as singletons. Time point given: week 35, safety follow-up. In the vaccine, a single dose held 300 ug of the mutant IDH1 20-mer peptide, along with topical imiquimod. The sample consisted of PBMCs, taken from a glioma patient whose treatment included an IDH1 peptide vaccine. The origin of the receptors is a man in his forties with glioma.

The chain recombines TRBV28 with TRBJ1-2; 7 bases are shared with TRBD1. V dropped 3 bases and J dropped 8; count of bases not matched to a gene: 12. The CDR3 spans 15 residues. Germline V lookup: CDR1 MDHEN, CDR2 SYDVKM. The CDR3 DNA follows: TGTGCCAGCAGTTTCCCCCAACAGGGGATTAGGGGCTACACCTTC. It specifies CASSFPQQGIRGYTF.

The chain has TRBV19 and TRBJ1-1, with D perhaps TRBD1 (6 bases). CDR3 length: 11 residues. Germline lookup yields CDR1 LNHDA and CDR2 SQIVND (reference sequence). Trimming removed 4 bases at V and 8 bases at J, with 8 bases between. This CDR3 reads CASSTGQEAFF. CDR3 sequence (DNA): TGTGCCAGTAGTACCGGACAGGAAGCTTTCTTT. Full variable domain (missing parts from reference TRBV19 and TRBJ1-1): DGGITQSPKYLFRKEGQNVTLSCEQNLNHDAMYWYRQDPGQGLRLIYYSQIVNDFQKGDIAEGYSVSREKKESFPLTVTSAQKNPTAFYLCASSTGQEAFFGQGTRLTVV.

V is TRBV7-3 and J is TRBJ2-1, with TRBD2 as a possible D gene (5 bases). The CDR3 sequence is 13 residues long. V lost 0 bases, J lost 13 bases, and 13 bases lay in between. The germline V gene encodes CDR1 SGHTA and CDR2 FQGTGA. CDR3 nucleotide sequence: TGTGCCAGCAGCTTAACCGGGATCGGTGAACAGTTCTTC. This encodes CASSLTGIGEQFF.

In its sample, this clone was seen a few times. The gene calls are TRBV9 and TRBJ2-1; no clear D. V shed 0 bases and J shed 0 bases, with 7 bases lying between them. The germline gives CDR1 SGDLS, CDR2 YYNGEE. The CDR3 extends over 15 amino acids. The CDR3 spells CASSVEFSSYNEQFF. Written as DNA, the CDR3 is TGTGCCAGCAGCGTAGAATTCAGCTCCTACAATGAGCAGTTCTTC.

The rearrangement joins TRBV5-1 to TRBJ1-5, with a weak D call TRBD1 (6 bases). Trimming removed 2 bases at V and 0 bases at J, with 9 bases between. The CDR3 is 15 residues long. The germline V gene has CDR1 SGHRS and CDR2 YFSETQ. The CDR3 protein is CASSFRGDSNQPQHF. For the CDR3, the DNA is TGCGCCAGCAGCTTTAGGGGGGATAGCAATCAGCCCCAGCATTTT.

This clone was detected a few times. The V gene is TRBV5-6, the J gene TRBJ1-1, with D possibly matching TRBD1 (5 bases). Per germline, CDR1 SGHDT and CDR2 YYEEEE. Trimming shortened V by 4 bases and J by 3 bases, and 10 bases separated the two germline ends. This CDR3 contains 13 residues. The CDR3 DNA follows: TGTGCCAGCAGCACCTCAGGGTACACTGAAGCTTTCTTT. Translating gives CASSTSGYTEAFF. The variable domain in full, with the rest retrieved from reference TRBV5-6 and TRBJ1-1, is DAGVTQSPTHLIKTRGQQVTLRCSPKSGHDTVSWYQQALGQGPQFIFQYYEEEERQRGNFPDRFSGHQFPNYSSELNVNALLLGDSALYLCASSTSGYTEAFFGQGTRLTVV.

The rearrangement joins TRBV5-1 to TRBJ2-1, with a possible D match to TRBD2 (6 bases). Trimming took 0 bases from V and 9 from J, leaving 22 bases between them. The CDR3 extends over 17 amino acids. CDR1 and CDR2 (germline): SGHRS, YFSETQ. In DNA, the CDR3 is TGCGCCAGCAGCTTGGACACACCCCAACCGGGACTTACTGAGCAGTTCTTC. Residues: CASSLDTPQPGLTEQFF. The full variable domain, in which reference TRBV5-1 and TRBJ2-1 provide the parts outside the CDR3, is KAGVTQTPRYLIKTRGQQVTLSCSPISGHRSVSWYQQTPGQGLQFLFEYFSETQRNKGNFPGRFSGRQFSNSRSEMNVSTLELGDSALYLCASSLDTPQPGLTEQFFGPGTRLTVL.

The V gene is TRBV6-4, the J gene TRBJ2-3, with 12 bases that match TRBD2. The CDR3 has 16 amino acids. J was trimmed by 4 bases and V by 2 bases; bases with no gene match: 4. CDR1 and CDR2 (germline): MRHNA, SNTAGT. The CDR3 here is CASSDGLAGGPDTQYF. CDR3 bases: TGTGCCAGCAGTGACGGGCTAGCGGGGGGGCCAGATACGCAGTATTTT.

This clone occurred once. The chain joins TRBV7-8 to TRBJ2-2; D unresolved. V was clipped by 2 bases and J by 7 bases, with 8 bases between them. The CDR3 runs 13 residues. Germline CDR1 and CDR2: SGHVS and FQNEAQ. The CDR3 DNA reads TGTGCCAGCAGCTTATTAGAGGTCGGGGAGCTGTTTTTT. Translated: CASSLLEVGELFF. The full variable domain, its missing parts supplied by reference TRBV7-8 and TRBJ2-2, is GAGVSQSPRYKVAKRGQDVALRCDPISGHVSLFWYQQALGQGPEFLTYFQNEAQLDKSGLPSDRFFAERPEGSVSTLKIQRTQQEDSAVYLCASSLLEVGELFFGEGSRLTVL.

The chain couples TRBV5-6 to TRBJ1-5; D is ambiguous. Trimming took off 0 bases at V and 1 base at J, with 8 bases between the two ends. CDR1 is SGHDT and CDR2 is YYEEEE in the germline V gene. CDR3 length: 15 amino acids. For the CDR3, the DNA is TGTGCCAGCAGCTTGGGGGCAGCGAGCAATCAGCCCCAGCATTTT. Its protein product is CASSLGAASNQPQHF.

This chain uses TRBV29-1 with TRBJ1-1; 8 nucleotides line up with TRBD1. The length of the CDR3 is 11 residues. CDR1 is SQVTM, CDR2 ANQGSEA, per germline. Trimming took 7 bases from V and 10 from J; bases not matched to a gene: 8. The CDR3 DNA is TGCAGCGCAACAGGGGGATGGGGAGCTTTCTTT. Its translation: CSATGGWGAFF.

The chain couples TRBV13 to TRBJ2-3; tentatively, D is TRBD1 or TRBD2 (6 bases each). The ends were cut back, 4 bases at V and 5 bases at J, with 22 bases in the middle. Germline lookup yields CDR1 PRHDT and CDR2 FYEKMQ (reference sequence). The CDR3 is 17 residues long. The CDR3 DNA sequence: TGTGCCAGCAGCTCCTTAACAGGGCGACCCGGGGGAGATACGCAGTATTTT. Translating gives CASSSLTGRPGGDTQYF.